The TCR beta chain described here comes from a study of blood T cell repertoires in COVID-19. Study as a whole: Specimens from acute and convalescent COVID-19 originated in the United States, Italy and Spain. The cDNA or gDNA used as material had been derived from T cells, B-cell-depleted T cells, or PBMCs.

The CDR3 is made up of 15 amino acids. CDR1 and CDR2 from the germline V gene are MRHNA and SNTAGT. The ends were cut back, 3 bases at V and 0 bases at J, with 9 bases in the middle. Per the authors' pipeline: Reference gene primer amplification in the assay estimated nucleated cell counts. The repertoire was sequenced with immunoSEQ multiplex PCR; TCRdb's copy has only in-frame clones and lacks some. The V and J calls and clone size were taken over from that table, and D and trimming were inferred from the DNA. The table records about 200,000 clones, more than 65% of them present only once. A single count supports this clone.

Sequencing was carried out using peripheral blood. The rearrangement links TRBV6-4 to TRBJ2-4, with D unresolved. The receptor comes from a woman of 80 years or more with acute or convalescent COVID-19. The CDR3, as DNA: TGTGCCAGCAGTGAGATTAGACTAGCCAAAAACATTCAGTACTTC. It yields the protein CASSEIRLAKNIQYF.